Below, one T cell receptor (beta chain) is given with its context. The antigen this receptor binds is unknown. No clone much larger than this one lies a single base away; base qualities are absent. Library generation was performed with the immunoSEQ multiplex PCR assay. In its TCRdb copy, this immuneACCESS table keeps in-frame sequences only and misses some clones. Where compared with another copy, unresolved V genes explain less than half of these, and the others have no known cause. The sample table lists some 63,000 clones, around 90% of them with a count of one. Just over 0.85% of the sample is held by the ten biggest clonotypes. These data come from a study of T cell changes during pregnancy in multiple sclerosis (dated by TCRdb to the late 2010s). Turning to the overall study: Changes in the T cell repertoire over the course of pregnancy were examined in this study in women with multiple sclerosis.

The CDR3 has 15 amino acids, counting the end cysteine and phenylalanine. Just the 45-base CDR3 DNA is kept, in frame starting at base 1. At the junction V is shortened by 5 bases and J by 5 bases; bases outside the gene matches: 8. The germline V gene (reference sequence) supplies CDR1 MNHEY and CDR2 SMNVEV. The TCR originated in a female donor with multiple sclerosis, enrolled in a pregnancy study. Recombination connected TRBV27 to TRBJ2-5, with TRBD2 matching 10 junction bases. The specimen comprised peripheral blood, sampled before pregnancy. The DNA is as follows: TGTGCCAGCAGTCCTCTAGCGGGGGCCGCGGAGACCCAGTACTTC. Translated, this is CASSPLAGAAETQYF.